The clone carrying this TCR beta chain was seen at least ten times. Its matching antigen is unknown. With iRepertoire HTBI primers and Arm-PCR of CDR3 regions, TCR beta libraries were built. TCRdb passed the multiplex PCR reads through MiXCR, listing each CDR3 protein once. The sample contains 300,000 to 450,000 distinct CDR3 sequences, around 16% of which appear only once. There are 16 residues in the CDR3. With 7 bases clipped from V and 4 bases from J, the junction kept 12 bases outside the gene matches. Germline V gene lookup returns CDR1 MNHNS and CDR2 SASEGT. This record comes from a study of regulatory T cells in long-lasting Graves disease. Study-level results: TCR diversity was lower in persistent than newly diagnosed Graves' disease.

Time point reported: newly diagnosed GD, antithyroid drugs for less than 3 months. PBMC-derived RNA was used for the TCR library. The chain joins TRBV6-1 to TRBJ2-1; 8 bases agree with TRBD2. The specimen comprised peripheral blood mononuclear cells (PBMCs), sampled at new diagnosis, from a patient treated with antithyroid drugs. This receptor was identified in a female donor with Graves disease. CDR3 bases: TGTGCCAGCAACCCAACCACTAGCGGCAATTACAATGAGCAGTTCTTC. This translates into CASNPTTSGNYNEQFF.